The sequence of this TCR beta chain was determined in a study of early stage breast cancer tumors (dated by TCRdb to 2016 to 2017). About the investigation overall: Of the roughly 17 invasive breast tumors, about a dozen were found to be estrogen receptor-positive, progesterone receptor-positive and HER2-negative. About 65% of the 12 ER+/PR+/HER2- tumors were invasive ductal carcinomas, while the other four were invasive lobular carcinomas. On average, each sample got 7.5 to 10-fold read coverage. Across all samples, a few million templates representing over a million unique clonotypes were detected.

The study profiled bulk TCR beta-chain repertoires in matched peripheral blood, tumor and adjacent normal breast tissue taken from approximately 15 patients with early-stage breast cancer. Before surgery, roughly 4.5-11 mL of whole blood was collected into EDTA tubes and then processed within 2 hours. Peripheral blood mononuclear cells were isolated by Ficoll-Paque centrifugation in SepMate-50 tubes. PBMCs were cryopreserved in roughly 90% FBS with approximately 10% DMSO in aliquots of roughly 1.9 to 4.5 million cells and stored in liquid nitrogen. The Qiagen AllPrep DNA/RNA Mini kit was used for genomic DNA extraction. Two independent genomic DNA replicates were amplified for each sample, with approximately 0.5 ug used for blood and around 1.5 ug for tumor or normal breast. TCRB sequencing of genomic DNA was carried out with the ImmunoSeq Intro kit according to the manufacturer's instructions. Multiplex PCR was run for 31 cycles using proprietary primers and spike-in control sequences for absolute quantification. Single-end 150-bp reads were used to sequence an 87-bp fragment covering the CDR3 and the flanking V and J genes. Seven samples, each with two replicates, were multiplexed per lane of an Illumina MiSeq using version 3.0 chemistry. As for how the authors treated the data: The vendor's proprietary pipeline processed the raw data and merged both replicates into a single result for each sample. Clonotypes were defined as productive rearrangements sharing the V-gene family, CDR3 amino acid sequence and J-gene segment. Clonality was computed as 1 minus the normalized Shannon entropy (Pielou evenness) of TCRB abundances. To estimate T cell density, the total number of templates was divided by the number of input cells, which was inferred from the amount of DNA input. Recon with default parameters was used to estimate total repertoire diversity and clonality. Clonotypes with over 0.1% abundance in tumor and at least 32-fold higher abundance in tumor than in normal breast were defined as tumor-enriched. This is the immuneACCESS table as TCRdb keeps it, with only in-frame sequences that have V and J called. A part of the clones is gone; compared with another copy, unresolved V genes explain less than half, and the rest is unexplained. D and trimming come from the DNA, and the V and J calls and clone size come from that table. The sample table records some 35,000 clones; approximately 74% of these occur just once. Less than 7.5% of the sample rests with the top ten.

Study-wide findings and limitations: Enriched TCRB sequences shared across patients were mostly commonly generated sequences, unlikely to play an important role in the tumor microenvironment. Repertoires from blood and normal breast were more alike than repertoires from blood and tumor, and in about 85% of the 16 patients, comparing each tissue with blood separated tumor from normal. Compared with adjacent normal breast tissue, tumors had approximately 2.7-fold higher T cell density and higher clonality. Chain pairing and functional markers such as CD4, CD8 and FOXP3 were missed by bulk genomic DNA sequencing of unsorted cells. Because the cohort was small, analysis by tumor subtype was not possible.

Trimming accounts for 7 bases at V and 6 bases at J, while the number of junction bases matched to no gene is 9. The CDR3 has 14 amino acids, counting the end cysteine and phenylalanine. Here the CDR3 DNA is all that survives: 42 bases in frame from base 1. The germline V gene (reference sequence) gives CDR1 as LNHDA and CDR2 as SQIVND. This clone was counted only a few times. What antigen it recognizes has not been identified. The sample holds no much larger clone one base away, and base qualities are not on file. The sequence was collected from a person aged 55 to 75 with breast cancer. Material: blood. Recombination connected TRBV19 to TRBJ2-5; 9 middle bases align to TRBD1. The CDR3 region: CASTTTGTGKTQYF. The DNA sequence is TGTGCCAGTACCACGACCGGGACAGGGAAGACCCAGTACTTC.